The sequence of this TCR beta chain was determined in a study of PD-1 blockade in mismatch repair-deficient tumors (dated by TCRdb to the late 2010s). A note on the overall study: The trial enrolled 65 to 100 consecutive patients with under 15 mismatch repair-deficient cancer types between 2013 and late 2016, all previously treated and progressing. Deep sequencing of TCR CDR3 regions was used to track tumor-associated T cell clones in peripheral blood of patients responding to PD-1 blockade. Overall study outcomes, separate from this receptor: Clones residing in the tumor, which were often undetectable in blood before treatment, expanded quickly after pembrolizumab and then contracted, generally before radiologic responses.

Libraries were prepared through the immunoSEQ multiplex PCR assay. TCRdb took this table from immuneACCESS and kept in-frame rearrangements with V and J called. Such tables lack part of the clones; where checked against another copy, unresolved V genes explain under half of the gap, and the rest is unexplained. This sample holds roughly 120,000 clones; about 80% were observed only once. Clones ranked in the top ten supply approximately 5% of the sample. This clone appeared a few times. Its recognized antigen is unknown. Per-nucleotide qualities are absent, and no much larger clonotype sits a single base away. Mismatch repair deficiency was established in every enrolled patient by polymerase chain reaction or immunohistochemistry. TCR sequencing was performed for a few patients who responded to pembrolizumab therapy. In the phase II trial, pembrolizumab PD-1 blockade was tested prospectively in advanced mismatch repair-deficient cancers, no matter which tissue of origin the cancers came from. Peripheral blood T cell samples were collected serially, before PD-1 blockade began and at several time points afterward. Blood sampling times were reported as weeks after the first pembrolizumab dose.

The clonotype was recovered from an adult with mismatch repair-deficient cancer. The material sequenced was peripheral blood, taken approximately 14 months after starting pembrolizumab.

Here the CDR3 is given as CASSESPGQPQHF. The DNA sequence is TGTGCCAGCAGTGAATCGCCGGGGCAGCCCCAGCATTTT. The chain couples TRBV6-4 to TRBJ1-5; no confident D gene assignment can be made. Spanning cysteine to phenylalanine, the CDR3 consists of 13 amino acids. The DNA shown is the 39-base CDR3, in frame from base 1. According to the germline V gene, CDR1 reads MRHNA and CDR2 reads SNTAGT. V was cut back by 3 bases and J by 7 bases, leaving a gap of 10 bases between them.